This T cell receptor beta chain stems from a study of blood T cell repertoires in COVID-19. For the study at large: Sample material is recorded as cDNA or gDNA derived from T cells, B-cell-depleted T cells, or PBMCs.

V lost 6 bases and J 2 bases, leaving 13 bases between the germline ends. From germline, CDR1 is MNHEY and CDR2 SVGEGT. The CDR3 spans 14 residues. This clone turned up a few times. Here immunoSEQ multiplex PCR was the method, and the copy in TCRdb shows in-frame clones only, minus some. The sample carries about 120,000 clones, 65% to 80% recorded once. Input material: peripheral blood. The chain combines TRBV6-2 or TRBV6-3 with TRBJ1-2; D uncertain. The TCR originated in a man aged 70-80 years with acute or convalescent COVID-19. For the CDR3, the DNA is TGTGCCAGCAGCCCAAAACAACAGAACTATGGCTACACCTTC. Amino acid sequence: CASSPKQQNYGYTF.